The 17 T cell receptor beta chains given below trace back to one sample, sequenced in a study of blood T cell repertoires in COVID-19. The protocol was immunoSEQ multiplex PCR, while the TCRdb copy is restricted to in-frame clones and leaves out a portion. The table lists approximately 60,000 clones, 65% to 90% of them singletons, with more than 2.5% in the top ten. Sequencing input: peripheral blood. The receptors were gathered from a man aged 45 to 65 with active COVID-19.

The CDR3 bases are TGTGCCAGTAGGGCATCCTTAGATAGCGGGACAGCCAAAAACATTCAGTACTTC. Translating it yields CASRASLDSGTAKNIQYF. The V and J genes are TRBV19 and TRBJ2-4; TRBD2 matches at 8 bases. Germline V gene data show CDR1 as LNHDA and CDR2 as SQIVND (reference sequence). The CDR3 spans 18 residues. The V segment lost 6 bases and the J segment 0 bases; nucleotides outside the gene matches: 13.

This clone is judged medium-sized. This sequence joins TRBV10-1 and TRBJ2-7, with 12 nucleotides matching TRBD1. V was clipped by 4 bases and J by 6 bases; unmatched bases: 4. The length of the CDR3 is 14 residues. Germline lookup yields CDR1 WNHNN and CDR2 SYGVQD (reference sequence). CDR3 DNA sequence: TGCGCCAGCAGTGCCCGGGACAGGGGGCGCGAGCAGTACTTC. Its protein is CASSARDRGREQYF.

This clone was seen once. The chain's CDR3 is CASTRQGPNEKLFF. DNA for the CDR3: TGTGCCAGCACAAGACAGGGTCCTAATGAAAAACTGTTTTTT. This rearrangement joins TRBV2 to TRBJ1-4; TRBD1 matches at 7 bases. Losses at the gene ends were 7 bases for V and 3 bases for J; bases not matched to a gene: 5. This CDR3 is 14 amino acids long. Germline V gene data show CDR1 as SNHLY and CDR2 as FYNNEI.

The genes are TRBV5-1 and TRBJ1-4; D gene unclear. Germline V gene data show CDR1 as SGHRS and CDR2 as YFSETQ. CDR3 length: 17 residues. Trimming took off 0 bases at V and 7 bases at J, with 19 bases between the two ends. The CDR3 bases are TGCGCCAGCAGCTTGGACCCTGCGGGCTTGGAAGGTGAAAAACTGTTTTTT. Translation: CASSLDPAGLEGEKLFF. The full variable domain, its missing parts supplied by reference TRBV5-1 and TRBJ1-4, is KAGVTQTPRYLIKTRGQQVTLSCSPISGHRSVSWYQQTPGQGLQFLFEYFSETQRNKGNFPGRFSGRQFSNSRSEMNVSTLELGDSALYLCASSLDPAGLEGEKLFFGSGTQLSVL.

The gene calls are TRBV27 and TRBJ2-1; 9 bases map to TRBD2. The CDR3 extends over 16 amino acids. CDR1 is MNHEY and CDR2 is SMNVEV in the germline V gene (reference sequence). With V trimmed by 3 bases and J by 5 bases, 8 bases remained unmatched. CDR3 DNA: TGTGCCAGCAGTTTCGGGCTAGCGGGAAGGGACAATGAGCAGTTCTTC. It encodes CASSFGLAGRDNEQFF.

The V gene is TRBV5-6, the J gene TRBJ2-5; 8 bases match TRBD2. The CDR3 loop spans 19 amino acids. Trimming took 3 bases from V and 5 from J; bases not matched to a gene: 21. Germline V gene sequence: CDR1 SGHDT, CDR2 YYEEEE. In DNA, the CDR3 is TGTGCCAGCAGCTCCCCCGGGCGGGGGGCCTTAGTGGGATGGGAGACCCAGTACTTC. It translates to CASSSPGRGALVGWETQYF.

The CDR3, as DNA: TGTGCCAGCACCCCCTATAGAGGGCGGGACAGGGCCCAAGAGACCCAGTACTTC. As protein: CASTPYRGRDRAQETQYF. The chain uses TRBV28 and TRBJ2-5; 9 bases fit TRBD1. Trimming removed 7 bases from V and 1 base from J; junction bases left unmatched: 16. The germline gives CDR1 MDHEN, CDR2 SYDVKM. The CDR3 loop spans 18 amino acids.

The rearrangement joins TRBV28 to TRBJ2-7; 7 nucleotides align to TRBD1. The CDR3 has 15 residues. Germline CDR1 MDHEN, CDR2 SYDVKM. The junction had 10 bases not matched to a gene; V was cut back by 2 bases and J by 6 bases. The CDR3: CASSLPRDSHGEQYF. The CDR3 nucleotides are TGTGCCAGCAGTTTACCTAGGGACAGTCACGGCGAGCAGTACTTC.

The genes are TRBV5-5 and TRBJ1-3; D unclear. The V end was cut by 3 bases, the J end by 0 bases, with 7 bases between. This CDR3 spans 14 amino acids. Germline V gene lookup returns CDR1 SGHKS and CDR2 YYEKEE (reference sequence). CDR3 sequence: CASSSGYSGNTIYF. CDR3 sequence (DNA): TGTGCCAGCAGCTCAGGATACTCTGGAAACACCATATATTTT.

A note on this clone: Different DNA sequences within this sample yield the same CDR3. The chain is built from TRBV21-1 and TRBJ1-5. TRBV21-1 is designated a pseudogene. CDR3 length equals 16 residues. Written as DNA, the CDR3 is TGTGCTAGCAGCAAAGACCGGGACTTCAGCAATCAGCCCCAGCATTTT. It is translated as CASSKDRDFSNQPQHF.

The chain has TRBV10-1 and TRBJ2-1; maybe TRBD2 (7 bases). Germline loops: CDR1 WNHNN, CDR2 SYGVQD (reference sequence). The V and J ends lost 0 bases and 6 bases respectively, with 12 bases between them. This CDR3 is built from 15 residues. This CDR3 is CASSESGGPGNEQFF. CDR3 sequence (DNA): TGCGCCAGCAGTGAGTCCGGGGGGCCGGGCAATGAGCAGTTCTTC.

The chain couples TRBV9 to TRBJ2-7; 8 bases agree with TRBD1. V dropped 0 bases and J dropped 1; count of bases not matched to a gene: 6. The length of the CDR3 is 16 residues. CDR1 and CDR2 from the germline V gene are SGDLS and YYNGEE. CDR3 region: CASSVDGTGLSYEQYF. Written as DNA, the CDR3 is TGTGCCAGCAGCGTAGATGGGACAGGTTTATCCTACGAGCAGTACTTC. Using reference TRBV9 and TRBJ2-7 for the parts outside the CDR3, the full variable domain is DSGVTQTPKHLITATGQRVTLRCSPRSGDLSVYWYQQSLDQGLQFLIQYYNGEERAKGNILERFSAQQFPDLHSELNLSSLELGDSALYFCASSVDGTGLSYEQYFGPGTRLTVT.

Here the CDR3 reads CASSYPWGQMNTEAFF. CDR3 sequence (DNA): TGTGCCAGCAGTTACCCCTGGGGACAGATGAACACTGAAGCTTTCTTT. The V gene is TRBV6-6, the J gene TRBJ1-1; TRBD1 aligns across 7 bases. V shed 2 bases and J 0 bases; nucleotides not matched to a gene: 6. Germline V gene data show CDR1 as MNHNY and CDR2 as SVGAGI (reference sequence). This CDR3 region has 16 residues.

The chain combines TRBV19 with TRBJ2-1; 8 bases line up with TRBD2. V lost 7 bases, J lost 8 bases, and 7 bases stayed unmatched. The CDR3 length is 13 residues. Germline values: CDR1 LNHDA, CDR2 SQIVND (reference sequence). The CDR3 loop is CASKVTGGDEQFF. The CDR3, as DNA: TGTGCCAGTAAAGTGACGGGGGGGGATGAGCAGTTCTTC.

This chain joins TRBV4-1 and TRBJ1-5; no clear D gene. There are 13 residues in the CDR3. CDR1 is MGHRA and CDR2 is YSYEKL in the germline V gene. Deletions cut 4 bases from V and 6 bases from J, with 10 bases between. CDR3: CASSLDPSQPQHF. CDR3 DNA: TGCGCCAGCAGCCTCGATCCTAGTCAGCCCCAGCATTTT.

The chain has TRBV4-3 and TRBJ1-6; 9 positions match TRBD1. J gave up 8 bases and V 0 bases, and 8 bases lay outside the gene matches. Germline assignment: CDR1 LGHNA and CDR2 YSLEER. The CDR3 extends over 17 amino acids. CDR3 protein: CASSQDDRGSWDSPLHF. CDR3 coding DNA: TGCGCCAGCAGCCAAGATGACAGGGGGTCCTGGGATTCACCCCTCCACTTT.

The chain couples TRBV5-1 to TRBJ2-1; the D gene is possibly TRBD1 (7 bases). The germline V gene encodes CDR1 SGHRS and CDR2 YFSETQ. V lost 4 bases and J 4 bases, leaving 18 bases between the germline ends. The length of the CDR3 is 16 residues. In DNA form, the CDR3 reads TGCGCCAGCAGCCGATCATCGGAGGGGGCGTACAATGAGCAGTTCTTC. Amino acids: CASSRSSEGAYNEQFF.